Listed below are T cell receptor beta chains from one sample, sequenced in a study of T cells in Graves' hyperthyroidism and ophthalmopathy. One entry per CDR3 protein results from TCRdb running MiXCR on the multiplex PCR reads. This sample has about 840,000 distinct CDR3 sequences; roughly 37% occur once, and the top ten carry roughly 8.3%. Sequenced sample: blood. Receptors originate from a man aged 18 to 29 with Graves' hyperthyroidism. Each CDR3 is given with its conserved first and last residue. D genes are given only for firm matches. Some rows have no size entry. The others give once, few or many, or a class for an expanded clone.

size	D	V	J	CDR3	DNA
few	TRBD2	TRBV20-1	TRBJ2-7	CSARDTAGLAGPYEQYF	TGCAGTGCTAGAGATACCGCTGGGCTAGCGGGGCCCTACGAGCAGTACTTC
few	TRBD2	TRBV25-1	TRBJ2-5	CASSETSGSQETQYF	TGTGCCAGCAGTGAAACTAGCGGGAGCCAAGAGACCCAGTACTTC
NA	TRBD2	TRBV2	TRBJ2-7	CASRWTSGNSYEQYF	TGTGCCAGCCGATGGACTAGCGGAAATTCCTACGAGCAGTACTTC
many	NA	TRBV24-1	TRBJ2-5	CATSAEGWETQYF	TGTGCCACCAGCGCTGAGGGTTGGGAGACCCAGTACTTC
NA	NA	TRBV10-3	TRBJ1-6	CADQGSPLHF	TGTGCCGATCAGGGGTCACCCCTCCACTTT
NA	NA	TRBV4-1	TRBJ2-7	CASSLHADLQYEQYF	TGCGCCAGCAGTCTTCACGCGGACCTTCAATACGAGCAGTACTTC
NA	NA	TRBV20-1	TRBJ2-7	CSARDGLGHSYEQYF	TGCAGTGCTAGAGATGGTCTGGGACACTCCTACGAGCAGTACTTC
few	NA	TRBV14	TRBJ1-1	CASSWSGTFEAFF	TGTGCCAGCAGCTGGTCCGGGACCTTTGAAGCTTTCTTT
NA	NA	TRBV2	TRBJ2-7	CASSTLKQGVGGYEQYF	TGTGCCAGCAGTACGCTCAAACAGGGCGTCGGGGGCTACGAGCAGTACTTC
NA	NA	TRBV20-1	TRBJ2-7	CSANSPGQTYEQYF	TGCAGTGCTAACAGCCCGGGACAAACCTACGAGCAGTACTTC
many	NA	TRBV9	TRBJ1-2	CASSVSEGMGGYTF	TGTGCCAGCAGCGTATCGGAGGGCATGGGAGGCTACACCTTC
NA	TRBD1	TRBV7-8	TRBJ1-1	CASSLAFYRGGTEAFF	TGTGCCAGCAGCTTAGCGTTTTACAGGGGAGGCACTGAAGCTTTCTTT
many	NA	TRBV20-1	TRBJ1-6	CSAITGSASPLHF	TGCAGTGCTATTACAGGGAGCGCTTCACCCCTCCACTTT
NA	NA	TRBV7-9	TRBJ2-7	CASSQERTAYEQYF	TGTGCCAGCAGCCAAGAACGGACAGCCTACGAGCAGTACTTC
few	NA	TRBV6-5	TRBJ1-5	CASSETGVGNQPQHF	TGTGCCAGCAGTGAAACGGGAGTGGGCAATCAGCCCCAGCATTTT
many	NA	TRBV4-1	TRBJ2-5	CASSQGGQQETQYF	TGCGCCAGCAGCCAAGGAGGACAGCAAGAGACCCAGTACTTC
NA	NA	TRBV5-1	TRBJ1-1	CAGSQGGTEAFF	TGCGCCGGCAGCCAGGGTGGCACTGAAGCTTTCTTT